The present TCR beta chain was sequenced within a study of T-cell memory formation after mild COVID-19. CDR3 length: 15 amino acids. V lost 5 bases, J lost 7 bases, and 6 bases stayed unmatched. Germline V gene lookup returns CDR1 SGHVS and CDR2 FNYEAQ. This clonotype was detected only a few times. TCRdb analysed the 5' RACE reads with MiXCR anew, one entry per CDR3 protein. The sample lists roughly 51,000 distinct CDR3 sequences, approximately 6.6% occurring once. This sequence joins TRBV7-6 and TRBJ2-2; 11 bases map to TRBD1. This receptor was identified in a man aged 18 to 29 who had mild COVID-19 (a few samples of this study predate the infection). Cell type and time point are not known. The sequenced sample was PBMCs or a T cell subset sorted from them (not recorded which). Here the CDR3 reads CASSPGQGVLGELFF. The DNA for the CDR3 is TGTGCCAGCAGCCCGGGACAGGGGGTTCTCGGGGAGCTGTTTTTT.